The 30 T cell receptor beta chains presented below share a single source sample, sequenced in a study of T cell repertoires in cytomegalovirus infection. TCRdb called the reads again in MiXCR, with one record for every CDR3 protein. The sample lists approximately 910,000 distinct CDR3 sequences; approximately 31% were seen once. These TCRs' antigens remain unknown. Sample: cultured CD8+ T cells from PBMCs, taken from culture after CMV antigen stimulation. The receptors were gathered from a human donor in good health (CMV status not recorded). Some clones in this sample may be carry-over from other donors' samples.

The CDR3 spells CATSLAGGVETQYF. The CDR3 DNA is TGTGCCACATCCTTAGCGGGGGGGGTAGAGACCCAGTACTTC. The chain employs TRBV6-5 and TRBJ2-5, with TRBD2 matching over 11 bases. The germline V gene encodes CDR1 MNHEY and CDR2 SVGAGI. This CDR3 spans 14 amino acids. Germline trimming cut 10 bases from V and 4 bases from J; bases unmatched to any gene: 8.

This clonotype has just a few counts. The genes are TRBV19 and TRBJ2-1; D perhaps matches TRBD1 (5 bases). The CDR3 has 15 amino acids. Trimming cost V 3 bases and J 3 bases, with 12 bases left between them. Looked up from germline, CDR1 is LNHDA and CDR2 is SQIVND (reference sequence). In DNA, the CDR3 is TGTGCCAGTAGTATTGGGGCGCTAGACTACAATGAGCAGTTCTTC. It codes for CASSIGALDYNEQFF.

This clonotype was counted many times. The chain carries TRBV7-8 and TRBJ2-1; maybe TRBD1 (6 bases). Trimming removed 4 bases at V and 8 bases at J, with 18 bases between. Germline V gene lookup returns CDR1 SGHVS and CDR2 FQNEAQ. The CDR3 length is 15 residues. CDR3 nucleotides: TGTGCCAGCAGCTCCCTCAGGGGACGGAGCGATGAGCAGTTCTTC. It codes for CASSSLRGRSDEQFF.

The CDR3: CASSDWDRGVTEAFF. As DNA, the CDR3 is TGTGCCAGCAGTGACTGGGACAGGGGGGTCACTGAAGCTTTCTTT. The genes are TRBV2 and TRBJ1-1; 11 bases are shared with TRBD1. Germline CDR1 SNHLY, CDR2 FYNNEI. CDR3 size: 15 residues. Trimming cost V 3 bases and J 4 bases; bases outside gene matches: 4.

The sample holds many counts of this clonotype. The rearrangement links TRBV7-2 to TRBJ2-1; 10 bases line up with TRBD2. V dropped 3 bases and J dropped 4; count of bases not matched to a gene: 12. Germline loops: CDR1 SGHTA, CDR2 FQGNSA. The CDR3 has 18 amino acids. The CDR3 nucleotides read TGTGCCAGCAGCTTTCGGGGACCACTAGCGGGGTTGTACAATGAGCAGTTCTTC. Its translation: CASSFRGPLAGLYNEQFF. Full variable domain (rest looked up from reference TRBV7-2 and TRBJ2-1): GAGVSQSPSNKVTEKGKDVELRCDPISGHTALYWYRQSLGQGLEFLIYFQGNSAPDKSGLPSDRFSAERTGGSVSTLTIQRTQQEDSAVYLCASSFRGPLAGLYNEQFFGPGTRLTVL.

The gene calls are TRBV2 and TRBJ1-2; D unresolved. CDR3 length: 12 amino acids. Trimming pared 5 bases from V and 14 bases from J, leaving 18 bases between. Germline assignment: CDR1 SNHLY and CDR2 FYNNEI. CDR3 coding DNA: TGTGCCAGCAGTCCCCCCCAGGAGGTCAGGACCTTC. Its translation: CASSPPQEVRTF.

V and J are TRBV29-1 and TRBJ1-3; D might be TRBD1 (5 bases). V shed 6 bases and J shed 0 bases, with 15 bases lying between them. CDR1 and CDR2 from the germline V gene are SQVTM and ANQGSEA. The CDR3 covers 15 residues. The CDR3 nucleotides are TGCAGCGTGGGTGGGACTCCTAACTCTGGAAACACCATATATTTT. The encoded protein is CSVGGTPNSGNTIYF.

This clonotype was seen a few times. The V call is TRBV6-2 or TRBV6-3, the J call TRBJ2-7, with D uncertain. V gave up 2 bases and J gave up 6 bases, with 11 bases separating them. The V gene's germline CDR1 is MNHEY and CDR2 SVGEGT. CDR3 length equals 13 residues. CDR3 sequence reads: CASSYRESGEQYV. As DNA, the CDR3 is TGTGCCAGCAGTTACCGAGAGTCTGGCGAGCAGTACGTC.

CDR3 in amino acids: CASSASGTVSNQPQHF. The CDR3 nucleotides are TGTGCCAGCAGCGCATCCGGGACTGTCAGTAATCAGCCCCAGCATTTT. The chain recombines TRBV7-9 with TRBJ1-5; D might be TRBD1 (5 bases). Germline values: CDR1 SEHNR, CDR2 FQNEAQ (reference sequence). The CDR3 consists of 16 residues. V was trimmed by 5 bases and J by 4 bases, leaving 18 bases between them.

The V gene is TRBV4-1, the J gene TRBJ1-5; 7 bases match TRBD1. CDR1 and CDR2 from the germline V gene are MGHRA and YSYEKL. The CDR3 covers 17 residues. V was clipped by 0 bases and J by 3 bases; unmatched bases: 8. The CDR3 bases are TGCGCCAGCAGCCAAGACAGAGCCACAGGGGTCAATCAGCCCCAGCATTTT. As protein: CASSQDRATGVNQPQHF.

J is TRBJ2-1 and V is TRBV19, with TRBD1 identical over 12 bases. This CDR3 contains 14 residues. Germline V gives CDR1 LNHDA, CDR2 SQIVND (reference sequence). V gave up 4 bases and J gave up 15 bases; unmatched junction bases: 10. The CDR3 protein is CASSTGQGAGSLFF. The CDR3 region has the DNA TGTGCCAGTAGTACGGGACAGGGGGCCGGCTCATTGTTCTTC.

This clonotype has just a few counts. The gene calls are TRBV6-1 and TRBJ2-3; D is possibly TRBD2 (5 bases). V was shortened by 5 bases and J by 0 bases, with 18 bases between the two germline ends. Looked up from germline, CDR1 is MNHNS and CDR2 is SASEGT. The CDR3 sequence is 17 residues long. Here the CDR3 DNA reads TGTGCCAGCAGTTTAACCCGAAGCAGGACTAGCACAGATACGCAGTATTTT. Translated: CASSLTRSRTSTDTQYF.

This clonotype was picked up a small number of times. The chain links TRBV19 to TRBJ2-2; 8 nucleotides align to TRBD1. The CDR3 is 15 amino acids. Losses at the gene ends were 7 bases for V and 3 bases for J; bases not matched to a gene: 7. Germline loops: CDR1 LNHDA, CDR2 SQIVND (reference sequence). CDR3 sequence: CASTPGGRDTGELFF. The CDR3 DNA reads as TGTGCCAGTACCCCAGGGGGCCGGGACACCGGGGAGCTGTTTTTT.

In its sample, this clonotype was seen a few times. The chain joins TRBV10-3 to TRBJ2-4; weak D call: TRBD2 (5 bases). The CDR3 sequence is 14 residues long. The V end was cut by 3 bases, the J end by 4 bases, with 10 bases between. CDR1 is ENHRY and CDR2 is SYGVKD in the germline V gene. The CDR3 DNA is TGTGCCATCAGTGAAGAGGGCTGGAAAAACATTCAGTACTTC. Its protein is CAISEEGWKNIQYF.

This clonotype showed up just a few times. The chain has TRBV6-4 and TRBJ2-3; D gene unclear. CDR3 length equals 16 residues. The germline CDR1 and CDR2 sequences are MRHNA and SNTAGT. Trimming shortened V by 0 bases and J by 4 bases, and 14 bases separated the two germline ends. CDR3 amino acids: CASSDSDSPVPDTQYF. In nucleotides, the CDR3 is TGTGCCAGCAGTGACTCAGACTCCCCAGTGCCAGATACGCAGTATTTT.

V and J are TRBV7-9 and TRBJ2-5, with D unresolved. Germline V gene data show CDR1 as SEHNR and CDR2 as FQNEAQ (reference sequence). CDR3 length: 14 residues. With 6 bases removed from V and 1 base from J, the gap between germline ends came to 12 bases. In DNA, the CDR3 is TGTGCCAGCAGTCATCCGGACGGCCAAGAGACCCAGTACTTC. Amino acids: CASSHPDGQETQYF. The full variable domain, its missing parts supplied by reference TRBV7-9 and TRBJ2-5, is DTGVSQNPRHKITKRGQNVTFRCDPISEHNRLYWYRQTLGQGPEFLTYFQNEAQLEKSRLLSDRFSAERPKGSFSTLEIQRTEQGDSAMYLCASSHPDGQETQYFGPGTRLLVL.

This chain joins TRBV4-1 and TRBJ1-4; TRBD1 is a possible D gene (5 bases). CDR3 length: 16 amino acids. From germline, CDR1 is MGHRA and CDR2 YSYEKL. V dropped 3 bases and J dropped 5 bases, with 16 bases sitting between them. CDR3 in amino acids: CASSQAAGRRNEKLFF. The CDR3 DNA follows: TGCGCCAGCAGCCAGGCGGCGGGACGAAGGAATGAAAAACTGTTTTTT.

This clonotype was seen at least ten times. The J gene is TRBJ1-1, the V gene TRBV7-2; D is uncertain. The germline gives CDR1 SGHTA, CDR2 FQGNSA. Between the trimmed V and J ends, which lost 4 bases and 3 bases, there was a span of 6 bases. The CDR3 consists of 12 residues. The CDR3: CASSSSYTEAFF. The CDR3, as DNA: TGTGCCAGCAGCTCCAGTTACACTGAAGCTTTCTTT.

The sample holds a few counts of this clonotype. The chain joins TRBV27 to TRBJ1-1; D is possibly TRBD1 (5 bases). Germline lookup yields CDR1 MNHEY and CDR2 SMNVEV (reference sequence). V lost 4 bases and J lost 4, with 10 bases in between. This CDR3 contains 13 residues. This CDR3 is CASSSGLITEAFF. For the CDR3, the DNA is TGTGCCAGCAGTTCAGGGTTAATCACTGAAGCTTTCTTT.

This clonotype was detected a few times. The chain is built from TRBV5-1 and TRBJ2-3; TRBD2 agrees at 14 bases. J was trimmed by 3 bases and V by 0 bases; bases with no gene match: 3. The CDR3 covers 17 residues. Per the germline V gene, CDR1 is SGHRS and CDR2 is YFSETQ. Written as DNA, the CDR3 is TGCGCCAGCAGCTTGGAGACTAGCGGGGGGGCTACAGATACGCAGTATTTT. It translates to CASSLETSGGATDTQYF.

This clonotype was counted at least ten times. The V and J genes are TRBV7-3 and TRBJ2-1, with 9 nucleotides matching TRBD1. This CDR3 region has 14 residues. V trimming: 5 bases; J trimming: 7 bases; junction bases outside the gene matches: 6. Germline CDR1 and CDR2: SGHTA and FQGTGA. The CDR3 sequence is CASSPGTGSNEQFF. The CDR3 coding sequence is TGTGCCAGCAGCCCTGGGACAGGGTCGAATGAGCAGTTCTTC.

The V and J genes are TRBV6-8 and TRBJ1-2; no firm D call. The CDR3 sequence is 17 residues long. V gave up 0 bases and J gave up 0 bases, with 14 bases separating them. Germline CDR1 MNHGY, CDR2 SAAAGT. As DNA, the CDR3 is TGTGCCAGCAGTTACTCGCCCTTTTCATACGCTAACTATGGCTACACCTTC. Translating gives CASSYSPFSYANYGYTF.

The rearrangement links TRBV4-3 to TRBJ2-2; 9 bases agree with TRBD1. V dropped 5 bases and J dropped 7; count of bases not matched to a gene: 5. Germline values: CDR1 LGHNA, CDR2 YSLEER. The CDR3 sequence is 14 residues long. This CDR3 reads CASSGTGRFGELFF. In nucleotides, the CDR3 is TGCGCCAGCAGCGGGACAGGGAGGTTCGGGGAGCTGTTTTTT.

The J gene is TRBJ2-1, the V gene TRBV2; TRBD1 is a possible D gene (6 bases). Germline lookup yields CDR1 SNHLY and CDR2 FYNNEI. V lost 8 bases to trimming and J lost 4 bases, with 12 bases between them. CDR3 length: 13 amino acids. The CDR3 spells CASPGQIYNEQFF. The CDR3 DNA follows: TGTGCCAGCCCGGGACAAATATACAATGAGCAGTTCTTC.

The sample holds a few counts of this clonotype. The genes are TRBV27 and TRBJ2-3; D is unresolved. The germline V gene encodes CDR1 MNHEY and CDR2 SMNVEV (reference sequence). Trimming removed 1 base at V and 1 base at J, with 6 bases between. The CDR3 has 14 residues. The CDR3 protein is CASSLYLGTDTQYF. CDR3 in DNA: TGTGCCAGCAGTTTATATCTGGGCACAGATACGCAGTATTTT.

The rearrangement joins TRBV3-1 to TRBJ2-5; 8 positions agree with TRBD2. V shed 2 bases and J 2 bases; nucleotides not matched to a gene: 4. Germline-derived CDR1 and CDR2 are LGHDT and YNNKEL (reference sequence). The CDR3 contains 15 residues. The CDR3 reads CASSQTAGGQETQYF. The CDR3 coding sequence is TGTGCCAGCAGCCAAACCGCGGGGGGACAAGAGACCCAGTACTTC.

This clonotype was detected ten times or more. V is TRBV7-9 and J is TRBJ1-2; D may be TRBD1 (5 bases). CDR1 and CDR2 from the germline V gene are SEHNR and FQNEAQ (reference sequence). Trimming shortened V by 5 bases and J by 8 bases, and 18 bases separated the two germline ends. The CDR3 spans 14 residues. The CDR3 sequence: CASSPRTFTGGYTF. The CDR3 nucleotides are TGTGCCAGCAGCCCCCGGACATTTACAGGAGGCTACACCTTC.

At least ten counts were recorded for this clonotype. This chain joins TRBV7-9 and TRBJ1-1; 9 bases match TRBD1. The V gene's germline CDR1 is SEHNR and CDR2 FQNEAQ (reference sequence). After removal of 6 bases from V and 6 bases from J, the junction contained 2 bases not matched to a gene. The CDR3 contains 12 residues. The CDR3 nucleotides are TGTGCCAGCAGACAGGGGGCCGCTGAAGCTTTCTTT. Translation gives CASRQGAAEAFF.

The chain employs TRBV6-6 and TRBJ2-2; 10 nucleotides match TRBD1. Unmatched junction bases numbered 7, after V lost 2 bases and J lost 4 bases. Per germline, CDR1 MNHNY and CDR2 SVGAGI (reference sequence). CDR3 length: 17 residues. The CDR3 reads CASSYLRGTGATGELFF. DNA of the CDR3: TGTGCCAGCAGTTACCTGAGAGGGACAGGGGCCACCGGGGAGCTGTTTTTT.

This clonotype was detected many times. The V call is TRBV7-2, the J call TRBJ2-1; TRBD1 might be the D (5 bases). The CDR3 spans 15 residues. Deletions cut 1 base from V and 8 bases from J, with 15 bases between. Germline V gives CDR1 SGHTA, CDR2 FQGNSA. CDR3 loop: CASSLVQGSLYEQFF. CDR3 nucleotide sequence: TGTGCCAGCAGCTTAGTTCAGGGTTCTCTCTATGAGCAGTTCTTC.